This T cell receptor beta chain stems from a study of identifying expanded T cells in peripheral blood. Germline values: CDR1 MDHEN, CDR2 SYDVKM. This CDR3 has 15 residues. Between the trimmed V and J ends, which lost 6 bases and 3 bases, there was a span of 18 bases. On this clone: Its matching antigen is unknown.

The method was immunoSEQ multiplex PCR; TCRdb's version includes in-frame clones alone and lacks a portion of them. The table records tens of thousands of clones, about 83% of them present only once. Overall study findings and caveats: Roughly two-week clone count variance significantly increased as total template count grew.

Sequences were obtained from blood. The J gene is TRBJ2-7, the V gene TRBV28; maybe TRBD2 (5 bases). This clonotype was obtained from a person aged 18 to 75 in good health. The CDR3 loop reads CASSPGGFKLYEQYF. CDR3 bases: TGTGCCAGCAGCCCCGGAGGTTTTAAGCTCTACGAGCAGTACTTC.